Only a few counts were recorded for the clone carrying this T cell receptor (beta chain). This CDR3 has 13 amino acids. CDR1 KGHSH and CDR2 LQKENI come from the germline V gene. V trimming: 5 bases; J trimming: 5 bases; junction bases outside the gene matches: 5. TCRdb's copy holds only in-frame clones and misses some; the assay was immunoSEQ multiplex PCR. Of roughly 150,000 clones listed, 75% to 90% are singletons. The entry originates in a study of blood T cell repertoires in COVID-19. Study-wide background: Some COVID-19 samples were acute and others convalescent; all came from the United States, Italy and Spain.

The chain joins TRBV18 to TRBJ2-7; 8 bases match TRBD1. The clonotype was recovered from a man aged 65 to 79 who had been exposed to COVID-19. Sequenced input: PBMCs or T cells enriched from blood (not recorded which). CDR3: CASSERTGHEQYF. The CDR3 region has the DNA TGTGCCAGCTCAGAAAGGACAGGGCACGAGCAGTACTTC. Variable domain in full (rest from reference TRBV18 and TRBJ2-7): NAGVMQNPRHLVRRRGQEARLRCSPMKGHSHVYWYRQLPEEGLKFMVYLQKENIIDESGMPKERFSAEFPKEGPSILRIQQVVRGDSAAYFCASSERTGHEQYFGPGTRLTVT.